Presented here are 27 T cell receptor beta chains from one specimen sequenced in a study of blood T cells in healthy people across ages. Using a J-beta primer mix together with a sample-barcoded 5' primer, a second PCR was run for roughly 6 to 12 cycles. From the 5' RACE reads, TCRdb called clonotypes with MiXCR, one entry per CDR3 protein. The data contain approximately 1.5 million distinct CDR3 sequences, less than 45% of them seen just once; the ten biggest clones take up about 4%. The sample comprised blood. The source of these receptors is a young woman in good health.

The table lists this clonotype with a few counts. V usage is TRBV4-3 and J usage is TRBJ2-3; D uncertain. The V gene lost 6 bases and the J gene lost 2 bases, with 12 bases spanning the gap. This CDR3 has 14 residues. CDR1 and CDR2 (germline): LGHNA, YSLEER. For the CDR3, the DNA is TGCGCCAGCAGTGTAACTCAGTACACAGATACGCAGTATTTT. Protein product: CASSVTQYTDTQYF.

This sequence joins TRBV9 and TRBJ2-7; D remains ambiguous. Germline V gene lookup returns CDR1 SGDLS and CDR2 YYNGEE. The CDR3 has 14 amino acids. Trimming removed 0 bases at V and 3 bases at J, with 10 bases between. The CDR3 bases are TGTGCCAGCAGCGTAGGAGTAGGGATCTACGAGCAGTACTTC. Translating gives CASSVGVGIYEQYF.

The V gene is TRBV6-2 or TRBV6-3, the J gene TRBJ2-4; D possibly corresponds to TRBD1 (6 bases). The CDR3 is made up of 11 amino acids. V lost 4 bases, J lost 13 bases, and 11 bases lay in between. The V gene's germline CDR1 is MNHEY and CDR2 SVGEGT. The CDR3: CASSSGHPQYF. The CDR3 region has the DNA TGTGCCAGCAGTTCGGGACATCCGCAGTACTTC.

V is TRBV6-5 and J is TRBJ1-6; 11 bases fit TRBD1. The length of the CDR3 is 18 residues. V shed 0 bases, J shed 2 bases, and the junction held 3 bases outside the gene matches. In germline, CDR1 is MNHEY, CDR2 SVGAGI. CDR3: CASSYSKGQGAYNSPLHF. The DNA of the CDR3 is TGTGCCAGCAGTTACTCGAAGGGACAGGGGGCCTATAATTCACCCCTCCACTTT.

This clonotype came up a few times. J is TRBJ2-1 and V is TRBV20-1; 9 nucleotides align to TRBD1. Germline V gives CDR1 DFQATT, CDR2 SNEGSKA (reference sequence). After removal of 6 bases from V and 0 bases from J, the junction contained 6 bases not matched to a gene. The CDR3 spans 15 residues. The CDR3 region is CSAGGQGSSYNEQFF. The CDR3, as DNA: TGCAGTGCCGGCGGACAGGGGAGCTCCTACAATGAGCAGTTCTTC.

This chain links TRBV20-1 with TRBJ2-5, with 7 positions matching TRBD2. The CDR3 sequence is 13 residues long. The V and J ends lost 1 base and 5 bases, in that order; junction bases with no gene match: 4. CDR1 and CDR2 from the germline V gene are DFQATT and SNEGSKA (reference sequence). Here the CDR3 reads CSARGWGGETQYF. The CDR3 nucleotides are TGCAGTGCTAGAGGTTGGGGGGGGGAGACCCAGTACTTC.

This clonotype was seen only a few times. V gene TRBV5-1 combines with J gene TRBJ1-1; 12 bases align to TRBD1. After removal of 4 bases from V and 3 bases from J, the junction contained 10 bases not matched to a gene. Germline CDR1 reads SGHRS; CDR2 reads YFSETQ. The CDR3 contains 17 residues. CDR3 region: CASSPYPGQGAHTEAFF. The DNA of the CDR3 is TGCGCCAGCAGCCCATACCCGGGACAGGGGGCGCACACTGAAGCTTTCTTT.

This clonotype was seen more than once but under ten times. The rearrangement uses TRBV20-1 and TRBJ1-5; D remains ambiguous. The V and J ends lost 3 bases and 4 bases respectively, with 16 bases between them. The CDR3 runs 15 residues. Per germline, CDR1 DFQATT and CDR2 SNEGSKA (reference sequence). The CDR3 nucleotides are TGCAGTGCTAGGGTGGATGGGAGTGGTAATCAGCCCCAGCATTTT. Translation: CSARVDGSGNQPQHF.

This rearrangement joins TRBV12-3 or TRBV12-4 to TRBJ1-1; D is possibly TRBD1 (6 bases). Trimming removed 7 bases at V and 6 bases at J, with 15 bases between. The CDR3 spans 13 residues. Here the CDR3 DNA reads TGTGCCAGCAATATTGCACAGGGTCCTGAAGCTTTCTTT. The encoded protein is CASNIAQGPEAFF.

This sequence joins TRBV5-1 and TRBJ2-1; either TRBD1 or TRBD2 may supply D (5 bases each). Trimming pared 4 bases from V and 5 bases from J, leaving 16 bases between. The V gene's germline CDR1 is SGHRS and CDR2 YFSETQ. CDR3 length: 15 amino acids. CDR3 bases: TGCGCCAGCAGCCCGGTCGGGGCAGCGAACAATGAGCAGTTCTTC. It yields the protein CASSPVGAANNEQFF.

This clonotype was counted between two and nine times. The DNA for the CDR3 is TGTGCCAGCAGCTTCAGGAGACCGAACTCCTACGAGCAGTACTTC. Its protein is CASSFRRPNSYEQYF. This chain joins TRBV7-2 and TRBJ2-7; unclear D gene. Germline V gene data show CDR1 as SGHTA and CDR2 as FQGNSA. V lost 3 bases to trimming and J lost 0 bases, with 12 bases between them. The CDR3 length is 15 residues. Drawing the rest from reference TRBV7-2 and TRBJ2-7, the complete variable domain is GAGVSQSPSNKVTEKGKDVELRCDPISGHTALYWYRQSLGQGLEFLIYFQGNSAPDKSGLPSDRFSAERTGGSVSTLTIQRTQQEDSAVYLCASSFRRPNSYEQYFGPGTRLTVT.

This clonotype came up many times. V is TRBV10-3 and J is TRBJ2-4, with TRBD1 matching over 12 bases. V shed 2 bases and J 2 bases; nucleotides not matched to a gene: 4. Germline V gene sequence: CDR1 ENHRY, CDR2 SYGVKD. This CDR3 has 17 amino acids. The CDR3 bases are TGTGCCATCAGTGAGGGGGGACAGGGGGCTTCCAAAAACATTCAGTACTTC. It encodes CAISEGGQGASKNIQYF.

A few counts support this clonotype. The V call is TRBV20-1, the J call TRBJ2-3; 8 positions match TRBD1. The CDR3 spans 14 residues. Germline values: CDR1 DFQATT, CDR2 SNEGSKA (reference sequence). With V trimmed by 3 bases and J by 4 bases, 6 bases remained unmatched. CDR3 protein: CSARISQGADTQYF. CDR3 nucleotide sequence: TGCAGTGCTAGGATTTCACAGGGGGCAGATACGCAGTATTTT.

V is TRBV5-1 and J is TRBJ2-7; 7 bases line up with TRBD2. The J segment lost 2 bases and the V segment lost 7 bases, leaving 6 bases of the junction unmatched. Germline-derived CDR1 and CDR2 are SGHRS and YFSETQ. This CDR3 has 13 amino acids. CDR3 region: CASGEGRTYEQYF. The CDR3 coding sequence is TGCGCCAGCGGGGAGGGCCGAACCTACGAGCAGTACTTC.

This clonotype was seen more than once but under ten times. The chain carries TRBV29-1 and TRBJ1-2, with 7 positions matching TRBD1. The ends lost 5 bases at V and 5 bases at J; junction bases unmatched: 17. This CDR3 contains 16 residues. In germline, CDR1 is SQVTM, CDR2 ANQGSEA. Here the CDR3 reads CSVLAEGRGGGYGYTF. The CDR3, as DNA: TGCAGCGTTCTGGCGGAGGGCAGGGGGGGAGGGTATGGCTACACCTTC.

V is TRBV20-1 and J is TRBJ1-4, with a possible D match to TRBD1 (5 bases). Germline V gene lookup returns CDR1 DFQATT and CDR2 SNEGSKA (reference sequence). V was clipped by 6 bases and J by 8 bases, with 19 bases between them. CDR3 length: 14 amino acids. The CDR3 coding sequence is TGCAGTGCACAGCTCGGGACCGGCGAGGAAAAACTGTTTTTT. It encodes CSAQLGTGEEKLFF.

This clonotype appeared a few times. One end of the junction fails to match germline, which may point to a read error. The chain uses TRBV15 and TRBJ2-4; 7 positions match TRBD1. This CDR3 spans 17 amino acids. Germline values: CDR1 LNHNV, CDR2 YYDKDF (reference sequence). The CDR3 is CTTSRGGRPLAKNIQYF. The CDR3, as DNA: TGTACCACCAGCAGAGGGGGCCGGCCCCTAGCCAAAAACATTCAGTACTTC.

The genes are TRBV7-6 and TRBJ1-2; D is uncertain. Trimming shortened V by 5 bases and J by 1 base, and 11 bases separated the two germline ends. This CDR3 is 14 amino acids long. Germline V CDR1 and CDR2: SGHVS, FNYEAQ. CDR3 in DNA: TGTGCCAGCAGCACAGCGGATCATAACTATGGCTACACCTTC. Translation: CASSTADHNYGYTF.

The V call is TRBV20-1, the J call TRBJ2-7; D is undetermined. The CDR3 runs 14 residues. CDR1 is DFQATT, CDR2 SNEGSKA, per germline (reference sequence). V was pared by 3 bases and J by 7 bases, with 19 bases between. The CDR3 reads CSASQLSSYNEQYF. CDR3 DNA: TGCAGTGCTAGTCAACTCTCCTCCTACAATGAGCAGTACTTC.

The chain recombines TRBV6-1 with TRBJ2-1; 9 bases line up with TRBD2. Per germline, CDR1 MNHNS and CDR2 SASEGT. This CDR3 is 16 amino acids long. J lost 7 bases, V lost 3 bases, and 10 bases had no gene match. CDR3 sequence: CASSDLWREGGNEQFF. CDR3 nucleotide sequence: TGTGCCAGCAGTGACCTGTGGCGGGAGGGAGGGAATGAGCAGTTCTTC.

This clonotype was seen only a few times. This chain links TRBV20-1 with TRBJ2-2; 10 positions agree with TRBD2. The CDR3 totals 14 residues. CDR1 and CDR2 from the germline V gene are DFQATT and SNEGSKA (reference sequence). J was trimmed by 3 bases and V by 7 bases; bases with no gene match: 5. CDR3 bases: TGCAGTGTGACTAGCGGGTTTGACACCGGGGAGCTGTTTTTT. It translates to CSVTSGFDTGELFF.

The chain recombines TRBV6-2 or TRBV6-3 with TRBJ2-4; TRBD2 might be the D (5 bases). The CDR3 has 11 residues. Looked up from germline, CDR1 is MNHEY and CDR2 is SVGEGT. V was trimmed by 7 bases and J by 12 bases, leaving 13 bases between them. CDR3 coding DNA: TGTGCCAGCACCACGGCGGGTGCTCAGTACTTC. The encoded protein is CASTTAGAQYF.

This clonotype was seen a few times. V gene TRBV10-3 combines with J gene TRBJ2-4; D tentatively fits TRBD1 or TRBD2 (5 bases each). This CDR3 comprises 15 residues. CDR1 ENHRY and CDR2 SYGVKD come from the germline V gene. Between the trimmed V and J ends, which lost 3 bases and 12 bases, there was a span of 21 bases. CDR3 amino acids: CAISEFGAASVTQYF. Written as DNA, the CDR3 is TGTGCCATCAGTGAATTCGGGGCGGCTAGTGTTACTCAGTACTTC.

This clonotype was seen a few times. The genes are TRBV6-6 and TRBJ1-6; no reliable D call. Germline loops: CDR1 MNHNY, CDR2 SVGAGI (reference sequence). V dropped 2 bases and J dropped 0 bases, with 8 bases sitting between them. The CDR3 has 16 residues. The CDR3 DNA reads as TGTGCCAGCAGTTACGAACTGAGCTCCTATAATTCACCCCTCCACTTT. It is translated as CASSYELSSYNSPLHF.

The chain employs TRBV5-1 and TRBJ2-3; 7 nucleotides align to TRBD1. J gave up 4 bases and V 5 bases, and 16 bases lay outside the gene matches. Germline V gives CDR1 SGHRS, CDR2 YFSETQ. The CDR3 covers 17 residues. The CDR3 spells CASRPARTGGWADTQYF. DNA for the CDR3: TGCGCCAGCAGGCCGGCCCGGACAGGAGGCTGGGCAGATACGCAGTATTTT.

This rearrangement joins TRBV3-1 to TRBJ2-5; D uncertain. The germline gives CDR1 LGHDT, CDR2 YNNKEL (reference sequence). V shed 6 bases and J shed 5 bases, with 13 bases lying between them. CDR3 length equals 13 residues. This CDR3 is CASSRIRSETQYF. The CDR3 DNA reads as TGTGCCAGCAGTAGAATTCGATCCGAGACCCAGTACTTC.

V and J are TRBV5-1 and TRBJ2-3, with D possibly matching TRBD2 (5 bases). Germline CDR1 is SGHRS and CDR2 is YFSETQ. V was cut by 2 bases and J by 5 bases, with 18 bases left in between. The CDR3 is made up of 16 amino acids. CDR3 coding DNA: TGCGCCAGCAGCTTTCGACGGACGGAGGTAATAGATACGCAGTATTTT. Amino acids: CASSFRRTEVIDTQYF. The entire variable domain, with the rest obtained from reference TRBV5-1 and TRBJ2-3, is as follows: KAGVTQTPRYLIKTRGQQVTLSCSPISGHRSVSWYQQTPGQGLQFLFEYFSETQRNKGNFPGRFSGRQFSNSRSEMNVSTLELGDSALYLCASSFRRTEVIDTQYFGPGTRLTVL.